This T cell receptor (beta chain) was identified during a study of STAT5B mutations in CD4+ large granular lymphocyte leukemia. The CDR3 spans 15 residues. V lost 1 base, J lost 8 bases, and 15 bases lay in between. The germline CDR1 and CDR2 sequences are SGHTA and FQGNSA. This clone was seen more than once but under ten times. Libraries were prepared by immunoSEQ multiplex PCR; TCRdb keeps only in-frame clonotypes and omits some of them. The sample shows fewer than 40,000 clones, 85% to 90% of them seen only once. Sequenced input: CD4+ T cells from blood buffy coats. This clonotype was sampled from a human donor in good health. The rearrangement links TRBV7-2 to TRBJ1-3, with no clear D. The CDR3 sequence: CASSLGSLLVDTIYF. CDR3 DNA sequence: TGTGCCAGCAGCTTAGGAAGCCTTCTAGTAGACACCATATATTTT.